The entry that follows covers one T cell receptor beta chain sequence. Data came from immunoSEQ multiplex PCR; TCRdb stores just in-frame clones and leaves some out. Of roughly 65,000 clones in the sample, 88% were seen once. The sample belongs to a study of technical replicates of blood from a few donors. The CDR3 spans 15 residues. Per the germline V gene, CDR1 is SGHDT and CDR2 is YYEEEE. V lost 6 bases to trimming and J lost 0 bases, with 16 bases between them. Sequences were obtained from PBMCs. The receptor was derived from a human donor in good health. Some clones in this sample may be carry-over from other donors' samples. The rearrangement uses TRBV5-6 and TRBJ2-7; perhaps TRBD1 as D (6 bases). The CDR3 DNA reads as TGTGCCAGCACCCGAGGCGACAGGAGCTCCTACGAGCAGTACTTC. Residues: CASTRGDRSSYEQYF.